Each of the 9 T cell receptor beta chains below was sequenced from the same sample in a study of spatial heterogeneity in lung cancer. TCRdb processed the 5' RACE reads anew with MiXCR; each CDR3 protein has one entry. This table holds about 47,000 distinct CDR3 sequences, around 6.7% found once. Time point here: blood at routine non-recurrence follow-up after resection. Tumor, nontumor lung or frozen PBMC supplied whole RNA that was sequenced unsorted. The sample in question was PBMCs, obtained at follow-up. The receptors were sampled from a female donor with early-stage non-small cell lung cancer.

This clonotype was recorded many times. In DNA form, the CDR3 reads TGCGCCAGCAGCTTATCGGGGACCACAGATACGCAGTATTTT. Translating it yields CASSLSGTTDTQYF. V usage is TRBV5-1 and J usage is TRBJ2-3; D may match TRBD1 or TRBD2 (5 bases each). Deletions cut 2 bases from V and 2 bases from J, with 9 bases between. The CDR3 runs to 14 residues. Germline loops: CDR1 SGHRS, CDR2 YFSETQ.

In its sample, this clonotype was seen a few times. The V and J genes are TRBV24-1 and TRBJ2-2; possible D gene TRBD2, 6 bases. Trimming removed 4 bases from V and 6 bases from J, with 11 bases in between. Per germline, CDR1 KGHDR and CDR2 SFDVKD. The CDR3 extends over 14 amino acids. The CDR3, as DNA: TGTGCCACCAGTGACGGTTGGGGGGCCGGGGAGCTGTTTTTT. This sequence encodes CATSDGWGAGELFF.

This clonotype occurred many times. This chain links TRBV12-3 or TRBV12-4 with TRBJ2-7, with unresolved D. Trimming shortened V by 4 bases and J by 3 bases, and 10 bases separated the two germline ends. CDR3 length: 13 residues. The CDR3 sequence: CASSSGRVYEQYF. CDR3 nucleotide sequence: TGTGCCAGCAGTTCGGGTCGGGTCTACGAGCAGTACTTC.

The V and J genes are TRBV28 and TRBJ1-5; TRBD1 is a possible D gene (6 bases). The V and J ends lost 5 bases and 4 bases respectively, with 12 bases between them. Per germline, CDR1 MDHEN and CDR2 SYDVKM. This CDR3 region has 14 residues. CDR3 sequence: CASSAGTTNQPQHF. The CDR3 DNA reads TGTGCCAGCAGTGCCGGGACAACTAATCAGCCCCAGCATTTT.

This clonotype was seen ten or more times. For the CDR3, the DNA is TGTGCCAGCAGTTTATTGGAGTTGGGAAACACCATATATTTT. It specifies CASSLLELGNTIYF. The chain is built from TRBV12-3 or TRBV12-4 and TRBJ1-3; the D is unclear. The CDR3 totals 14 residues. V lost 2 bases to trimming and J lost 4 bases, with 9 bases between them.

This sequence joins TRBV6-2 or TRBV6-3 and TRBJ2-3; D ambiguous. CDR3 length equals 15 residues. Deletions cut 5 bases from V and 5 bases from J, with 17 bases between. The germline V gene encodes CDR1 MNHEY and CDR2 SVGEGT. The CDR3 region has the DNA TGTGCCAGCAGTCTACAGAACCCCAAACTAGATACGCAGTATTTT. Translated: CASSLQNPKLDTQYF.

This clonotype turned up a few times. V is TRBV30 and J is TRBJ1-6; D ambiguous. Trimming stripped 0 bases from V and 14 bases from J, with 8 bases between. Germline V gene sequence: CDR1 GTSNPN, CDR2 SVGIG (reference sequence). The CDR3 consists of 11 residues. DNA of the CDR3: TGTGCCTGGAGTGTATCCTTCACCCTCCACTTT. Protein: CAWSVSFTLHF. The full variable domain, with the rest looked up from reference TRBV30 and TRBJ1-6, is SQTIHQWPATLVQPVGSPLSLECTVEGTSNPNLYWYRQAAGRGLQLLFYSVGIGQISSEVPQNLSASRPQDRQFILSSKKLLLSDSGFYLCAWSVSFTLHFGNGTRLTVT.

This clonotype showed up many times. V gene TRBV5-1 combines with J gene TRBJ2-2, with a possible D match to TRBD2 (5 bases). Germline CDR1 SGHRS, CDR2 YFSETQ. The CDR3 sequence is 14 residues long. Trimming cost V 3 bases and J 7 bases, with 13 bases left between them. CDR3 region: CASSSDFAGGELFF. The CDR3 DNA follows: TGCGCCAGCAGCTCTGATTTCGCGGGCGGGGAGCTGTTTTTT.

The J gene is TRBJ2-3, the V gene TRBV2, with 7 bases fitting TRBD2. CDR1 and CDR2 (germline): SNHLY, FYNNEI. This CDR3 is built from 15 residues. Trimming removed 4 bases from V and 2 bases from J; junction bases left unmatched: 6. The CDR3 DNA sequence: TGTGCCAGCAGTGGCGCTAGCGGTGACACAGATACGCAGTATTTT. Amino acid sequence: CASSGASGDTDTQYF.